Following are 29 T cell receptor beta chains from one sample sequenced in a study of CD8 T cells in Susac syndrome. Random hexamers were used to reverse transcribe 0.5 to 1 ug of RNA. One entry per CDR3 protein results from TCRdb running MiXCR on the immunoSEQ multiplex PCR reads. The top ten hold around 0.079% of the sample, which has about 200,000 distinct CDR3 sequences, roughly nine tenths seen once. Source material: CD4+ T cells from PBMCs. The receptors were gathered from a human donor with Susac syndrome.

The chain links TRBV19 to TRBJ1-5, with D tentatively TRBD1 (5 bases). Germline CDR1 is LNHDA and CDR2 is SQIVND (reference sequence). Trimming took 3 bases from V and 9 from J, leaving 6 bases between them. This CDR3 contains 11 residues. CDR3 DNA sequence: TGTGCCAGTAGTATTCAGGGGCCCCAGCATTTT. This sequence encodes CASSIQGPQHF.

The chain combines TRBV20-1 with TRBJ1-6; 7 nucleotides match TRBD1. Trimming cost V 2 bases and J 6 bases; bases outside gene matches: 7. Germline loops: CDR1 DFQATT, CDR2 SNEGSKA (reference sequence). CDR3 length equals 15 residues. The CDR3 here is CSARPGTARNSPLHF. The CDR3, as DNA: TGCAGTGCTAGACCCGGGACAGCCCGTAATTCACCCCTCCACTTT.

The chain combines TRBV15 with TRBJ2-1; 10 bases map to TRBD2. The junction had 8 bases not matched to a gene; V was cut back by 8 bases and J by 1 base. This CDR3 has 16 amino acids. Germline values: CDR1 LNHNV, CDR2 YYDKDF (reference sequence). The CDR3 loop reads CATQAGGLISYNEQFF. CDR3 DNA sequence: TGTGCCACCCAAGCGGGGGGGCTGATATCCTACAATGAGCAGTTCTTC.

The rearrangement uses TRBV2 and TRBJ1-1, with 9 nucleotides matching TRBD1. Germline assignment: CDR1 SNHLY and CDR2 FYNNEI. The CDR3 runs 14 residues. Trimming took 6 bases from V and 6 from J; bases not matched to a gene: 8. The CDR3 is CASSLQGAGSEAFF. The CDR3 DNA reads TGTGCCAGCAGCCTACAGGGGGCTGGGTCTGAAGCTTTCTTT. The full variable domain, completed using reference TRBV2 and TRBJ1-1, is EPEVTQTPSHQVTQMGQEVILRCVPISNHLYFYWYRQILGQKVEFLVSFYNNEISEKSEIFDDQFSVERPDGSNFTLKIRSTKLEDSAMYFCASSLQGAGSEAFFGQGTRLTVV.

The CDR3 protein is CASSLAGQGTGELFF. Written as DNA, the CDR3 is TGCGCCAGCAGCTTGGCCGGGCAGGGCACCGGGGAGCTGTTTTTT. The V and J genes are TRBV5-1 and TRBJ2-2, with D possibly matching TRBD1 (5 bases). V dropped 0 bases and J dropped 4 bases, with 10 bases sitting between them. Germline lookup yields CDR1 SGHRS and CDR2 YFSETQ. The CDR3 extends over 15 amino acids. Complete variable domain (other parts from reference TRBV5-1 and TRBJ2-2): KAGVTQTPRYLIKTRGQQVTLSCSPISGHRSVSWYQQTPGQGLQFLFEYFSETQRNKGNFPGRFSGRQFSNSRSEMNVSTLELGDSALYLCASSLAGQGTGELFFGEGSRLTVL.

The chain recombines TRBV27 with TRBJ2-7; D unresolved. The CDR3 length is 14 residues. Germline V gives CDR1 MNHEY, CDR2 SMNVEV (reference sequence). Trimming left V 8 bases short and J 4 bases short, with 18 bases between. Here the CDR3 DNA reads TGTGCCAGCCAGACTCCCAAAAATCGGTACGAGCAGTACTTC. Its translation: CASQTPKNRYEQYF.

In its sample, this clonotype was seen a few times. The chain has TRBV6-6 and TRBJ1-5; no definite D call. The V end lost 6 bases, the J end lost 6 bases, and 18 bases lay between the germline ends. This CDR3 has 15 residues. Germline CDR1 reads MNHNY; CDR2 reads SVGAGI (reference sequence). In DNA form, the CDR3 reads TGTGCCAGCAGCCATCTTGACACTACCCGTCAGCCCCAGCATTTT. Its protein product is CASSHLDTTRQPQHF.

The chain combines TRBV12-3 or TRBV12-4 with TRBJ2-2; weak D call: TRBD2 (6 bases). This CDR3 comprises 13 residues. V was shortened by 8 bases and J by 4 bases, with 11 bases between the two germline ends. DNA for the CDR3: TGTGCCAGCTGGAGGGCCGTCACCGGGGAGCTGTTTTTT. It translates to CASWRAVTGELFF.

The V gene is TRBV2, the J gene TRBJ2-3; D is perhaps TRBD2 (6 bases). Trimming removed 6 bases from V and 0 bases from J, with 13 bases in between. Per germline, CDR1 SNHLY and CDR2 FYNNEI. The CDR3 totals 15 residues. The CDR3 reads CASRGTPKSTDTQYF. The CDR3 nucleotides are TGTGCCAGCAGAGGGACTCCGAAAAGCACAGATACGCAGTATTTT.

The chain carries TRBV6-5 and TRBJ2-3; 8 positions agree with TRBD2. The CDR3 sequence is 14 residues long. Unmatched junction bases numbered 4, after V lost 2 bases and J lost 6 bases. Per germline, CDR1 MNHEY and CDR2 SVGAGI. The CDR3: CASSYPAGEDTQYF. As DNA, the CDR3 is TGTGCCAGCAGTTACCCAGCGGGGGAGGATACGCAGTATTTT.

V usage is TRBV5-1 and J usage is TRBJ2-3, with D possibly being TRBD1 (6 bases). V was shortened by 6 bases and J by 6 bases, with 14 bases between the two germline ends. The CDR3 totals 13 residues. Germline CDR1 SGHRS, CDR2 YFSETQ. CDR3 nucleotides: TGCGCCAGCACCCAGGGGCAGTTGGATACGCAGTATTTT. It is translated as CASTQGQLDTQYF. Looking up the rest from reference TRBV5-1 and TRBJ2-3 gives the full variable domain: KAGVTQTPRYLIKTRGQQVTLSCSPISGHRSVSWYQQTPGQGLQFLFEYFSETQRNKGNFPGRFSGRQFSNSRSEMNVSTLELGDSALYLCASTQGQLDTQYFGPGTRLTVL.

The rearrangement uses TRBV5-6 and TRBJ2-5; 9 positions match TRBD2. V was pared by 4 bases and J by 5 bases, with 9 bases of the junction left unmatched. CDR1 SGHDT and CDR2 YYEEEE come from the germline V gene. There are 15 residues in the CDR3. The CDR3 protein is CASSPQRGVRETQYF. CDR3 bases: TGTGCCAGCAGCCCTCAGCGGGGGGTGCGGGAGACCCAGTACTTC.

This clonotype appeared a few times. The V and J genes are TRBV28 and TRBJ2-1; 11 positions match TRBD1. Germline V gene data show CDR1 as MDHEN and CDR2 as SYDVKM. The trim removed 5 bases at V and 9 bases at J, leaving 3 bases unmatched. The CDR3 is made up of 13 amino acids. The CDR3 sequence: CASSPGTGGEQFF. For the CDR3, the DNA is TGTGCCAGCAGTCCCGGGACAGGGGGTGAGCAGTTCTTC. Supplemented by reference TRBV28 and TRBJ2-1, the full variable domain reads DVKVTQSSRYLVKRTGEKVFLECVQDMDHENMFWYRQDPGLGLRLIYFSYDVKMKEKGDIPEGYSVSREKKERFSLILESASTNQTSMYLCASSPGTGGEQFFGPGTRLTVL.

The CDR3 loop reads CASSIIPGQGARGAFF. Written as DNA, the CDR3 is TGTGCCAGTAGTATCATCCCGGGACAGGGGGCGCGAGGAGCTTTCTTT. The rearrangement joins TRBV19 to TRBJ1-1; TRBD1 aligns across 12 bases. Per the germline V gene, CDR1 is LNHDA and CDR2 is SQIVND (reference sequence). CDR3 length equals 16 residues. The V gene end was trimmed by 3 bases and the J gene end by 10 bases; junction bases not matched to a gene: 12. Full variable domain (outside the CDR3, taken from reference TRBV19 and TRBJ1-1): DGGITQSPKYLFRKEGQNVTLSCEQNLNHDAMYWYRQDPGQGLRLIYYSQIVNDFQKGDIAEGYSVSREKKESFPLTVTSAQKNPTAFYLCASSIIPGQGARGAFFGQGTRLTVV.

This clonotype was seen only a few times. The CDR3 DNA is TGTGCCAGCAGGTCAGGGGTTCAGCCCCAGCATTTT. Translation: CASRSGVQPQHF. The chain has TRBV28 and TRBJ1-5, with a possible D match to TRBD1 (6 bases). Trimming left V 6 bases short and J 6 bases short, with 9 bases between. The germline V gene encodes CDR1 MDHEN and CDR2 SYDVKM. The CDR3 consists of 12 residues.

This sequence joins TRBV4-2 and TRBJ1-1; D might be TRBD1 (5 bases). The CDR3 length is 16 residues. Germline CDR1 reads LGHNA; CDR2 reads YNFKEQ. V was pared by 4 bases and J by 0 bases, with 15 bases between. The CDR3 region is CASSLSPGRMNTEAFF. The CDR3 DNA reads as TGTGCCAGCAGCCTCTCCCCGGGACGGATGAACACTGAAGCTTTCTTT.

For the CDR3, the DNA is TGCGCCAGCAGCTTGGGAATAGGGGGCACAGATACGCAGTATTTT. Translating it yields CASSLGIGGTDTQYF. The V call is TRBV5-1, the J call TRBJ2-3; D may be TRBD1 (5 bases). The germline gives CDR1 SGHRS, CDR2 YFSETQ. The CDR3 is made up of 15 amino acids. Trimming took 0 bases from V and 1 from J, leaving 9 bases between them. The entire variable domain, with the rest obtained from reference TRBV5-1 and TRBJ2-3, is as follows: KAGVTQTPRYLIKTRGQQVTLSCSPISGHRSVSWYQQTPGQGLQFLFEYFSETQRNKGNFPGRFSGRQFSNSRSEMNVSTLELGDSALYLCASSLGIGGTDTQYFGPGTRLTVL.

The chain recombines TRBV5-1 with TRBJ2-7; TRBD2 aligns across 14 bases. Trimming removed 4 bases from V and 1 base from J; junction bases left unmatched: 10. The CDR3 extends over 18 amino acids. The germline gives CDR1 SGHRS, CDR2 YFSETQ. This chain's CDR3 is CASSIATGLAGASYEQYF. The CDR3 region has the DNA TGCGCCAGCAGCATAGCCACGGGACTAGCGGGGGCGTCCTACGAGCAGTACTTC.

The chain carries TRBV6-5 and TRBJ2-7; possibly TRBD1 or TRBD2 for D (5 bases each). V was trimmed by 0 bases and J by 3 bases, leaving 12 bases between them. CDR3 size: 15 residues. CDR1 and CDR2 (germline): MNHEY, SVGAGI. CDR3 in amino acids: CASSYSGAANYEQYF. DNA for the CDR3: TGTGCCAGCAGTTACTCCGGGGCAGCTAACTACGAGCAGTACTTC.

The chain recombines TRBV12-5 with TRBJ2-3; D not resolved. CDR1 and CDR2 from the germline V gene are LGHNT and FRNRAP. Trimming pared 2 bases from V and 7 bases from J, leaving 7 bases between. CDR3 length: 12 amino acids. DNA of the CDR3: TGTGCTAGTGGTTTGATGGCAAATACGCAGTATTTT. Translating gives CASGLMANTQYF.

The CDR3 spells CASSDLERDRFIHIQYF. Written as DNA, the CDR3 is TGTGCCAGTAGCGACCTTGAGCGGGACCGGTTCATACACATTCAGTACTTC. The chain links TRBV19 to TRBJ2-4; 7 positions match TRBD2. CDR3 length: 17 amino acids. Germline loops: CDR1 LNHDA, CDR2 SQIVND (reference sequence). V shed 6 bases, J shed 8 bases, and the junction held 19 bases outside the gene matches.

V usage is TRBV25-1 and J usage is TRBJ1-5, with TRBD1 identical over 7 bases. This CDR3 spans 13 amino acids. Trimming at V came to 5 bases and at J to 7 bases, leaving 5 bases not matched to a gene. CDR1 is MGHDK, CDR2 SYGVNS, per germline. The CDR3: CASSQTGRQPQHF. The CDR3 nucleotides are TGTGCCAGCAGTCAGACAGGGCGGCAGCCCCAGCATTTT.

The rearrangement uses TRBV9 and TRBJ1-2; TRBD1 matches at 7 bases. The J segment lost 6 bases and the V segment lost 4 bases, leaving 6 bases of the junction unmatched. Germline CDR1 SGDLS, CDR2 YYNGEE. The CDR3 is 13 amino acids. The CDR3: CASSPPTGDGYTF. DNA of the CDR3: TGTGCCAGCAGCCCTCCCACAGGGGATGGCTACACCTTC.

The chain combines TRBV6-1 with TRBJ1-1; the D gene is possibly TRBD1 (5 bases). CDR3 length: 13 residues. In germline, CDR1 is MNHNS, CDR2 SASEGT. Trimming left V 3 bases short and J 8 bases short, with 13 bases between. The CDR3 here is CASSDTRDLEAFF. Here the CDR3 DNA reads TGTGCCAGCAGTGACACCCGGGACCTCGAAGCTTTCTTT.

The gene calls are TRBV20-1 and TRBJ2-3, with 8 bases identical to TRBD2. Germline CDR1 DFQATT, CDR2 SNEGSKA (reference sequence). V shed 3 bases and J 7 bases; nucleotides not matched to a gene: 9. This CDR3 is 14 amino acids long. CDR3 protein: CSASLSGGKYTQYF. The CDR3 nucleotides read TGCAGTGCTAGTTTAAGCGGGGGCAAGTATACGCAGTATTTT.

The chain is built from TRBV6-2 or TRBV6-3 and TRBJ2-7; TRBD2 matches at 10 bases. The J segment lost 2 bases and the V segment lost 0 bases, leaving 7 bases of the junction unmatched. The CDR3 covers 17 residues. Germline CDR1 reads MNHEY; CDR2 reads SVGEGT. CDR3 residues: CASSYSIAGGLAYEQYF. The CDR3 DNA follows: TGTGCCAGCAGTTACTCTATAGCGGGAGGCTTGGCCTACGAGCAGTACTTC.

This clonotype was detected once. The V and J genes are TRBV10-3 and TRBJ1-2, with TRBD1 matching over 7 bases. In germline, CDR1 is ENHRY, CDR2 SYGVKD. This CDR3 is built from 12 residues. With V trimmed by 6 bases and J by 7 bases, 5 bases remained unmatched. This CDR3 is CAISPGGIGYTF. In nucleotides, the CDR3 is TGTGCCATCAGCCCAGGGGGAATTGGCTACACCTTC.

The chain has TRBV9 and TRBJ2-1; 8 nucleotides agree with TRBD2. CDR3 size: 17 residues. CDR1 is SGDLS, CDR2 YYNGEE, per germline. J gave up 1 base and V 0 bases, and 6 bases lay outside the gene matches. Written as DNA, the CDR3 is TGTGCCAGCAGCGTAGAACCTAGCGGGTATTCCTACAATGAGCAGTTCTTC. Its protein is CASSVEPSGYSYNEQFF.

V and J are TRBV14 and TRBJ2-7; 7 bases agree with TRBD2. The trim removed 1 base at V and 1 base at J, leaving 10 bases unmatched. Looked up from germline, CDR1 is SGHDN and CDR2 is FVKESK. This CDR3 has 17 residues. The CDR3 DNA sequence: TGTGCCAGCAGCCAAGTTTTCTCGGCTAGCGGATCCTACGAGCAGTACTTC. Its protein is CASSQVFSASGSYEQYF.